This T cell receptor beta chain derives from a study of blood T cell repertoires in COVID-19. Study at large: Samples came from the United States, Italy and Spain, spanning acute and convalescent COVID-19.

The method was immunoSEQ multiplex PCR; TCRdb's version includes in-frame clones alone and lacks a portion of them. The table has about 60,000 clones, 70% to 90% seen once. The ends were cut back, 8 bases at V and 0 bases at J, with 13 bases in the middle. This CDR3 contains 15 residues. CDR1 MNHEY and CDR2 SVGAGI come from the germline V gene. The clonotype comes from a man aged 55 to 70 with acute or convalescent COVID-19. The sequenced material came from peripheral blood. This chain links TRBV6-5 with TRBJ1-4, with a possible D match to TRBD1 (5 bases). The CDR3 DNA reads TGTGCCAGCGGCTGGACATCCGCAACTAATGAAAAACTGTTTTTT. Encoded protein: CASGWTSATNEKLFF.